Each of the 12 T cell receptor beta chains below was sequenced from the same sample in a study of vaccination effects on CD4 cells after COVID-19. These receptors lack a known antigen. Here immunoSEQ multiplex PCR was the method, and the copy in TCRdb shows in-frame clones only, minus some. The repertoire holds some 40,000 clones, with roughly 82% as singletons. Following a roughly ten-day culture, CD4+ T cells were purified. This sample comprised CD4+ T cells from PBMCs cultured without peptide, obtained before COVID-19 vaccination. Every receptor here comes from a human donor who received a COVID-19 vaccine.

Here the CDR3 DNA reads TGTGCCAGCACTCCTAGCGGGGGGTCAGATACGCAGTATTTT. Its protein is CASTPSGGSDTQYF. The V gene is TRBV2, the J gene TRBJ2-3, with 11 bases aligning to TRBD2. The CDR3 contains 14 residues. Trimming removed 7 bases from V and 4 bases from J; junction bases left unmatched: 4. From germline, CDR1 is SNHLY and CDR2 FYNNEI. Looking up the rest from reference TRBV2 and TRBJ2-3 gives the full variable domain: EPEVTQTPSHQVTQMGQEVILRCVPISNHLYFYWYRQILGQKVEFLVSFYNNEISEKSEIFDDQFSVERPDGSNFTLKIRSTKLEDSAMYFCASTPSGGSDTQYFGPGTRLTVL.

This chain uses TRBV6-6 with TRBJ2-3, with unresolved D. The CDR3 totals 16 residues. The V and J ends lost 4 bases and 6 bases respectively, with 20 bases between them. The germline V gene has CDR1 MNHNY and CDR2 SVGAGI (reference sequence). Here the CDR3 DNA reads TGTGCCAGCAGTTCTATTCACGAGGCATCCGAGGATACGCAGTATTTT. Protein sequence: CASSSIHEASEDTQYF.

This clone occurred a few times. V gene TRBV6-5 combines with J gene TRBJ2-2; 9 bases agree with TRBD2. V lost 5 bases to trimming and J lost 5 bases; unmatched junction nucleotides: 6. Germline V gene sequence: CDR1 MNHEY, CDR2 SVGAGI. The CDR3 runs 15 residues. DNA of the CDR3: TGTGCCAGCAGTCTAGGACTAGCGCCGACCGGGGAGCTGTTTTTT. Translation gives CASSLGLAPTGELFF.

This clone was counted a few times. V and J are TRBV5-1 and TRBJ1-4; no clear D. Germline CDR1 is SGHRS and CDR2 is YFSETQ. Trimming pared 4 bases from V and 3 bases from J, leaving 7 bases between. The CDR3 loop spans 13 amino acids. The CDR3 region has the DNA TGCGCCAGCAGCCCGGAACCTAATGAAAAACTGTTTTTT. Amino acids: CASSPEPNEKLFF.

The chain has TRBV11-2 and TRBJ2-5; D not resolved. Germline values: CDR1 SGHAT, CDR2 FQNNGV. Trimming removed 6 bases at V and 4 bases at J, with 6 bases between. The CDR3 sequence is 11 residues long. CDR3 in DNA: TGTGCCAGCAGAATTGGAGAGACCCAGTACTTC. It yields the protein CASRIGETQYF.

This chain links TRBV20-1 with TRBJ2-2; D uncertain. The V and J ends lost 3 bases and 5 bases respectively, with 13 bases between them. CDR3 size: 14 residues. Germline V lookup: CDR1 DFQATT, CDR2 SNEGSKA (reference sequence). CDR3 region: CSASPGRTTGELFF. The CDR3 DNA reads TGCAGTGCTAGTCCAGGAAGGACGACCGGGGAGCTGTTTTTT.

The chain combines TRBV6-5 with TRBJ1-5, with 9 positions matching TRBD1. CDR1 and CDR2 from the germline V gene are MNHEY and SVGAGI. With V trimmed by 5 bases and J by 4 bases, 6 bases remained unmatched. This CDR3 has 15 residues. The CDR3 sequence is CASSPDRGVNQPQHF. Here the CDR3 DNA reads TGTGCCAGCAGTCCTGACAGGGGGGTAAATCAGCCCCAGCATTTT.

This sequence joins TRBV7-6 and TRBJ2-3; TRBD2 matches 7 bases. Germline V gene data show CDR1 as SGHVS and CDR2 as FNYEAQ. This CDR3 has 16 residues. V shed 5 bases, J shed 4 bases, and the junction held 12 bases outside the gene matches. The CDR3 bases are TGTGCCAGCAGCCCTACGGAGGGACGGGGGGCAGATACGCAGTATTTT. Translating it yields CASSPTEGRGADTQYF.

The CDR3 DNA follows: TGTGCCAGTAGTAGCCTAGGAGGTCGAGATACGCAGTATTTT. It translates to CASSSLGGRDTQYF. This sequence joins TRBV19 and TRBJ2-3, with a tentative D call TRBD2 (5 bases). V shed 4 bases and J shed 5 bases, with 13 bases lying between them. The length of the CDR3 is 14 residues. The germline CDR1 and CDR2 sequences are LNHDA and SQIVND (reference sequence). Complete variable domain (other parts from reference TRBV19 and TRBJ2-3): DGGITQSPKYLFRKEGQNVTLSCEQNLNHDAMYWYRQDPGQGLRLIYYSQIVNDFQKGDIAEGYSVSREKKESFPLTVTSAQKNPTAFYLCASSSLGGRDTQYFGPGTRLTVL.

J is TRBJ2-1 and V is TRBV7-3; TRBD2 aligns across 9 bases. This CDR3 has 14 residues. The germline gives CDR1 SGHTA, CDR2 FQGTGA. Unmatched junction bases numbered 2, after V lost 4 bases and J lost 4 bases. This CDR3 is CASSSSGGYNEQFF. DNA for the CDR3: TGTGCCAGCAGCTCCAGCGGGGGGTACAATGAGCAGTTCTTC.

This chain uses TRBV9 with TRBJ1-1; tentative D call: TRBD1 (6 bases). CDR1 is SGDLS and CDR2 is YYNGEE in the germline V gene. The germline V and J ends were trimmed by 0 bases and 0 bases, with 18 bases remaining between them. The CDR3 is made up of 18 amino acids. In nucleotides, the CDR3 is TGTGCCAGCAGCGTAGTTGAGGACAGCGCAGTTATGAACACTGAAGCTTTCTTT. Residues: CASSVVEDSAVMNTEAFF.

The V call is TRBV6-5, the J call TRBJ2-5; 10 bases fit TRBD1. J gave up 4 bases and V 6 bases, and 8 bases lay outside the gene matches. CDR3 size: 15 residues. Germline values: CDR1 MNHEY, CDR2 SVGAGI. The CDR3, as DNA: TGTGCCAGCAGACTGACAGGGGGCGCGGGAGAGACCCAGTACTTC. This encodes CASRLTGGAGETQYF.